Each of the 25 T cell receptor beta chains below was sequenced from the same sample in a study of shared clonotypes between healthy human individuals. CD45RO-negative cells were positively selected for CCR7, leaving out terminally differentiated effector memory CD45RA+ cells. Method: immunoSEQ multiplex PCR; TCRdb's copy keeps in-frame clones and lacks some. The sample includes about 2 million clones, about 95% seen only once; the top ten take roughly 1%. The sample was naive CD8+ T cells sorted from blood. All receptors come from a man between 18 and 29 years old in good health.

Worth noting for this clone: Other DNA variants within this sample encode the same CDR3. The rearrangement joins TRBV5-6 to TRBJ2-7, with D perhaps being TRBD1 or TRBD2 (5 bases each). The V and J ends lost 4 bases and 4 bases respectively, with 12 bases between them. The CDR3 totals 13 residues. Germline CDR1 is SGHDT and CDR2 is YYEEEE. In DNA form, the CDR3 reads TGTGCCAGCAGCCCCGGGGCCCTTTACGAGCAGTACTTC. Its translation is CASSPGALYEQYF.

Worth noting for this clone: Other nucleotide sequences in the sample specify the same CDR3. The CDR3 DNA follows: TGTGCCAGCAGCTCGATAGCGGGGCCGGAGACCCAGTACTTC. Protein: CASSSIAGPETQYF. V gene TRBV7-9 combines with J gene TRBJ2-5, with 8 positions matching TRBD2. The CDR3 has 14 residues. The trim removed 4 bases at V and 5 bases at J, leaving 6 bases unmatched. The V gene's germline CDR1 is SEHNR and CDR2 FQNEAQ (reference sequence).

The chain recombines TRBV11-2 with TRBJ2-7; 7 bases align to TRBD2. CDR1 is SGHAT, CDR2 FQNNGV, per germline. The CDR3 extends over 16 amino acids. V lost 1 base and J lost 0; bases outside the gene matches: 6. The CDR3, as DNA: TGTGCCAGCAGCTTAGGGCGAAGCGGGACCTCCTACGAGCAGTACTTC. This sequence encodes CASSLGRSGTSYEQYF.

For this clone: The same CDR3 is also encoded by other DNA sequences in this sample. V and J are TRBV7-9 and TRBJ2-7; D is unclear. Trimming cost V 3 bases and J 5 bases, with 5 bases left between them. Germline CDR1 reads SEHNR; CDR2 reads FQNEAQ (reference sequence). The CDR3 has 11 amino acids. In DNA form, the CDR3 reads TGTGCCAGCAGCTTGACGGACGAGCAGTACTTC. Its translation: CASSLTDEQYF.

The CDR3 nucleotides are TGTGCCAGCTATTCGATGGGGGACACCACTGAAGCTTTCTTT. This gives the protein CASYSMGDTTEAFF. This chain links TRBV5-4 with TRBJ1-1, with D possibly matching TRBD1 (6 bases). CDR1 and CDR2 (germline): SGHNT, YYREEE (reference sequence). V was clipped by 7 bases and J by 4 bases, with 17 bases between them. The CDR3 extends over 14 amino acids. The full variable domain, completed using reference TRBV5-4 and TRBJ1-1, is ETGVTQSPTHLIKTRGQQVTLRCSSQSGHNTVSWYQQALGQGPQFIFQYYREEENGRGNFPPRFSGLQFPNYSSELNVNALELDDSALYLCASYSMGDTTEAFFGQGTRLTVV.

The chain has TRBV5-1 and TRBJ2-1; the match to TRBD1 covers 7 bases. The CDR3 spans 15 residues. Germline values: CDR1 SGHRS, CDR2 YFSETQ. Trimming cost V 0 bases and J 4 bases; bases outside gene matches: 4. The CDR3, as DNA: TGCGCCAGCAGCTTGGCGCAGGGGGAGTACAATGAGCAGTTCTTC. Amino acid sequence: CASSLAQGEYNEQFF.

The chain recombines TRBV29-1 with TRBJ2-7; D is undetermined. CDR1 SQVTM and CDR2 ANQGSEA come from the germline V gene. The CDR3 is 11 amino acids. V lost 4 bases to trimming and J lost 1 base, with 5 bases between them. The CDR3 DNA reads TGCAGCGTTGTAGTTTCCTACGAGCAGTACTTC. Protein product: CSVVVSYEQYF.

The rearrangement joins TRBV29-1 to TRBJ2-7, with TRBD2 matching 8 bases. The CDR3 covers 15 residues. Trimming cost V 1 base and J 5 bases; bases outside gene matches: 10. Germline V lookup: CDR1 SQVTM, CDR2 ANQGSEA. CDR3 loop: CSVEASGTSVHEQYF. DNA for the CDR3: TGCAGCGTTGAAGCCTCCGGGACTAGTGTGCACGAGCAGTACTTC.

This clone was counted a single time. The chain carries TRBV2 and TRBJ1-6, with unresolved D. Per the germline V gene, CDR1 is SNHLY and CDR2 is FYNNEI. Trimming removed 3 bases at V and 4 bases at J, with 7 bases between. This CDR3 contains 14 residues. This CDR3 reads CASSDPQYNSPLHF. Written as DNA, the CDR3 is TGTGCCAGCAGTGACCCGCAATATAATTCACCCCTCCACTTT.

V and J are TRBV6-1 and TRBJ2-5; possibly TRBD1 for D (5 bases). The V gene's germline CDR1 is MNHNS and CDR2 SASEGT. V was shortened by 2 bases and J by 2 bases, with 15 bases between the two germline ends. This CDR3 comprises 16 residues. Here the CDR3 DNA reads TGTGCCAGCAGTGAAAACATAAGGGGCGGTCAAGAGACCCAGTACTTC. Protein product: CASSENIRGGQETQYF.

The J gene is TRBJ2-3, the V gene TRBV6-7; 13 bases map to TRBD2. TRBV6-7 is labeled an ORF, and its function is uncertain. The J segment lost 1 base and the V segment lost 6 bases, leaving 4 bases of the junction unmatched. This CDR3 region has 16 residues. CDR3 loop: CASSIGLAGGTDTQYF. CDR3 nucleotide sequence: TGTGCCAGCAGCATAGGACTAGCGGGGGGCACAGATACGCAGTATTTT.

V and J are TRBV27 and TRBJ2-7; possibly TRBD1 for D (6 bases). V dropped 5 bases and J dropped 2 bases, with 16 bases sitting between them. Per germline, CDR1 MNHEY and CDR2 SMNVEV (reference sequence). This CDR3 comprises 15 residues. The CDR3 reads CASSPWTAAPYEQYF. CDR3 sequence (DNA): TGTGCCAGCAGTCCGTGGACAGCCGCCCCCTACGAGCAGTACTTC.

In its sample, this clone was seen once. The chain couples TRBV4-3 to TRBJ2-7; the D gene is possibly TRBD2 (6 bases). The V gene's germline CDR1 is LGHNA and CDR2 YSLEER. This CDR3 has 15 residues. The V end was cut by 3 bases, the J end by 5 bases, with 17 bases between. In DNA form, the CDR3 reads TGCGCCAGCAGCCAGGAGGGGTCCTTCCCGAACGAGCAGTACTTC. It yields the protein CASSQEGSFPNEQYF.

The chain recombines TRBV11-3 with TRBJ2-7, with 9 bases fitting TRBD1. This CDR3 comprises 15 residues. CDR1 SGHNT and CDR2 YENEEA come from the germline V gene. With 5 bases clipped from V and 5 bases from J, the junction kept 10 bases outside the gene matches. The CDR3 DNA reads TGTGCCAGCAGCCCAAAGCACAGGGGGCTCGACGAGCAGTACTTC. Its translation is CASSPKHRGLDEQYF.

The chain employs TRBV27 and TRBJ2-7, with 10 bases aligning to TRBD2. Germline V gives CDR1 MNHEY, CDR2 SMNVEV (reference sequence). The trim removed 3 bases at V and 4 bases at J, leaving 6 bases unmatched. CDR3 size: 15 residues. CDR3 protein: CASSFSAGGLYEQYF. Here the CDR3 DNA reads TGTGCCAGCAGTTTTTCAGCGGGGGGGCTGTACGAGCAGTACTTC.

The V call is TRBV7-6, the J call TRBJ2-7; D tentatively reads TRBD1 or TRBD2 (6 bases each). Germline assignment: CDR1 SGHVS and CDR2 FNYEAQ. This CDR3 comprises 14 residues. With 5 bases removed from V and 5 bases from J, the gap between germline ends came to 16 bases. CDR3 residues: CASSPSLGGHEQYF. In DNA, the CDR3 is TGTGCCAGCAGCCCATCTTTGGGGGGCCACGAGCAGTACTTC.

The chain is built from TRBV19 and TRBJ2-7, with 8 bases that match TRBD1. The V segment lost 1 base and the J segment 1 base; nucleotides outside the gene matches: 9. CDR1 and CDR2 (germline): LNHDA, SQIVND (reference sequence). This CDR3 has 17 amino acids. In DNA form, the CDR3 reads TGTGCCAGTAGTATAGGCCCACCGGGACAGGAGTCCTACGAGCAGTACTTC. Protein: CASSIGPPGQESYEQYF.

This clone was counted a single time. J is TRBJ2-2 and V is TRBV9; 7 bases align to TRBD2. CDR1 and CDR2 from the germline V gene are SGDLS and YYNGEE. The V and J ends lost 4 bases and 1 base, in that order; junction bases with no gene match: 10. The CDR3 sequence is 17 residues long. CDR3: CASSPTQTSLNTGELFF. CDR3 nucleotide sequence: TGTGCCAGCAGCCCCACCCAGACTAGCCTGAACACCGGGGAGCTGTTTTTT.

The chain is built from TRBV5-6 and TRBJ2-1; TRBD2 aligns across 14 bases. Losses at the gene ends were 2 bases for V and 9 bases for J; bases not matched to a gene: 4. The CDR3 length is 15 residues. Germline V gene sequence: CDR1 SGHDT, CDR2 YYEEEE. CDR3 protein: CASSFGTSGSGEQFF. The DNA of the CDR3 is TGTGCCAGCAGCTTCGGGACTAGCGGGAGTGGTGAGCAGTTCTTC. Together with reference TRBV5-6 and TRBJ2-1, the CDR3 gives the full variable domain: DAGVTQSPTHLIKTRGQQVTLRCSPKSGHDTVSWYQQALGQGPQFIFQYYEEEERQRGNFPDRFSGHQFPNYSSELNVNALLLGDSALYLCASSFGTSGSGEQFFGPGTRLTVL.

The gene calls are TRBV4-3 and TRBJ2-7, with D possibly matching TRBD2 (5 bases). This CDR3 comprises 16 residues. The V and J ends lost 0 bases and 1 base respectively, with 13 bases between them. The germline CDR1 and CDR2 sequences are LGHNA and YSLEER. Written as DNA, the CDR3 is TGCGCCAGCAGCCAAGATTTCGGGGTCCTTTCCTACGAGCAGTACTTC. It specifies CASSQDFGVLSYEQYF.

The chain recombines TRBV28 with TRBJ2-2; 8 nucleotides agree with TRBD2. Germline CDR1 and CDR2: MDHEN and SYDVKM. Losses at the gene ends were 3 bases for V and 7 bases for J; bases not matched to a gene: 13. The CDR3 covers 17 residues. The CDR3: CASSFPSGGHSNGELFF. The CDR3 bases are TGTGCCAGCAGTTTCCCCAGCGGGGGCCATTCAAACGGGGAGCTGTTTTTT.

The CDR3: CASSLTSALYNEQFF. In DNA form, the CDR3 reads TGTGCCAGCAGCTTAACGTCAGCCTTATACAATGAGCAGTTCTTC. V gene TRBV7-9 combines with J gene TRBJ2-1; D unclear. CDR3 length equals 15 residues. CDR1 is SEHNR, CDR2 FQNEAQ, per germline (reference sequence). V was clipped by 2 bases and J by 4 bases, with 12 bases between them.

The rearrangement links TRBV4-3 to TRBJ1-6; TRBD1 might be the D (6 bases). Germline CDR1 is LGHNA and CDR2 is YSLEER. V shed 0 bases and J shed 7 bases, with 13 bases lying between them. There are 16 residues in the CDR3. CDR3 sequence: CASSQEWGGRNSPLHF. CDR3 coding DNA: TGCGCCAGCAGCCAAGAATGGGGGGGGCGGAATTCACCCCTCCACTTT.

The V call is TRBV5-4, the J call TRBJ2-7; maybe TRBD2 (5 bases). Germline loops: CDR1 SGHNT, CDR2 YYREEE (reference sequence). The CDR3 length is 13 residues. V was cut by 1 base and J by 6 bases, with 11 bases left in between. The CDR3, as DNA: TGTGCCAGCAGCTTGTTAGAAGCGGCCGAGCAGTACTTC. It encodes CASSLLEAAEQYF.

The chain uses TRBV19 and TRBJ2-5, with D maybe TRBD2 (5 bases). CDR3 size: 15 residues. Per germline, CDR1 LNHDA and CDR2 SQIVND (reference sequence). Trimming took 5 bases from V and 2 from J, leaving 15 bases between them. The CDR3 is CASSSGPLAQETQYF. In DNA, the CDR3 is TGTGCCAGTAGTTCCGGGCCGCTAGCTCAAGAGACCCAGTACTTC.